Each of the 5 T cell receptor beta chains below was sequenced from the same sample in a study of tumor-infiltrating lymphocytes in primary liver carcinoma. From about 19-30 mg of unsorted bulk tissue, DNA and RNA were co-extracted together. Making TCR beta cDNA involved approximately 0.5 ug total RNA and a constant-region primer. Nested multiplex PCR, run for three rounds with slightly modified ARM-PCR, yielded TCR beta libraries. The first two PCR rounds, roughly 9 cycles each, used TRBV1-TRBV30 forward primers and a C-beta reverse primer. TCRdb passed the multiplex PCR reads through MiXCR, listing each CDR3 protein once. Of about 120,000 distinct CDR3 sequences detected, under 70% appear once; the ten largest clones hold more than 7%. Sequences were obtained from tumor-adjacent normal liver tissue. These receptors all stem from a woman aged 55-69 years with primary liver carcinoma and hepatitis B virus infection.

As to this clonotype: At one boundary the junction diverges from the germline segment, which might be a read error. Here the CDR3 reads CASSTRRRGLNEQSF. DNA for the CDR3: TGCGCCAGCAGCACCAGAAGGCGGGGTCTCAATGAGCAGTCCTTC. The chain employs TRBV4-1 and TRBJ2-1, with D possibly matching TRBD2 (6 bases). This CDR3 has 15 residues. Germline CDR1 reads MGHRA; CDR2 reads YSYEKL.

Details on this clonotype: In this CDR3 the conserved last residue, phenylalanine or tryptophan, is missing, so a read error is likely. The limits of the CDR3 on the DNA are not certain, so only TCRdb's listed CDR3 is given. The gene calls are TRBV11-2 and TRBJ2-7; no DNA check was done on the table's D call, TRBD2. Per germline, CDR1 SGHAT and CDR2 FQNNGV. The length of the CDR3 is 12 amino acids, counting both ends. The CDR3 is CARSSGLSGVSL.

Comment on this clonotype: A read error is possible here, since a much larger clone lies one base away. The rearrangement uses TRBV5-1 and TRBJ2-1; D is possibly TRBD1 or TRBD2 (5 bases each). The CDR3 runs 15 residues. CDR1 and CDR2 from the germline V gene are SGHRS and YFSETQ. V was shortened by 3 bases and J by 8 bases, with 18 bases between the two germline ends. For the CDR3, the DNA is TGCGCCAGCAGCTCCCGGGGCCTTGATGGGGATGAGCAGTTCTTC. It encodes CASSSRGLDGDEQFF.

The V and J genes are TRBV10-3 and TRBJ2-7; D may be TRBD2 (6 bases). The germline V gene has CDR1 ENHRY and CDR2 SYGVKD. CDR3 length: 14 residues. The V end lost 3 bases, the J end lost 6 bases, and 15 bases lay between the germline ends. CDR3 nucleotides: TGTGCCATCAGTGACTCAGGACTAAACACCGAGCAGTACTTC. This gives the protein CAISDSGLNTEQYF.

Details on this clonotype: In this CDR3 the conserved last residue, phenylalanine or tryptophan, is missing, so a read error is likely. The chain is built from TRBV19 and TRBJ1-2; D might be TRBD1 (5 bases). Germline CDR1 reads LNHDA; CDR2 reads SQIVND (reference sequence). Trimming left V 9 bases short and J 0 bases short, with 23 bases between. The CDR3 is made up of 17 amino acids. In DNA form, the CDR3 reads TGTGCCAGCGCGCGGAACCGGGACTCGTTAGCTAACTATGGCTACACCTCC. It specifies CASARNRDSLANYGYTS.